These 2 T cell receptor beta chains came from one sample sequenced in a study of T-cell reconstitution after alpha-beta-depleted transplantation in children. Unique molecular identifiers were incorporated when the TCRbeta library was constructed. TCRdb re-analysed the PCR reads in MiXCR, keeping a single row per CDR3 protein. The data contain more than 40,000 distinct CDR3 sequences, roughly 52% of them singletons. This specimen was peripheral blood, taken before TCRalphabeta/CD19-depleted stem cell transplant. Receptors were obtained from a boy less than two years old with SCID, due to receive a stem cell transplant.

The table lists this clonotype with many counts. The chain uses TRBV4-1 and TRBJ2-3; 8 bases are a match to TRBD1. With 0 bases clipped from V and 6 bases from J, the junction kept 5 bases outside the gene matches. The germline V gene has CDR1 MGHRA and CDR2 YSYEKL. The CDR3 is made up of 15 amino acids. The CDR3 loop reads CASSQETGGSDTQYF. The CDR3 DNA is TGCGCCAGCAGCCAAGAAACAGGGGGTTCCGATACGCAGTATTTT.

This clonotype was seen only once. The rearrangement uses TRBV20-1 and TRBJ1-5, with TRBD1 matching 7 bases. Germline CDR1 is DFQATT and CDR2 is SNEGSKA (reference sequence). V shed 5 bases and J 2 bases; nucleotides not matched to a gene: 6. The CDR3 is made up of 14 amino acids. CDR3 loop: CSAYRGAGNQPQHF. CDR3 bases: TGCAGTGCTTACAGGGGCGCCGGCAATCAGCCCCAGCATTTT.